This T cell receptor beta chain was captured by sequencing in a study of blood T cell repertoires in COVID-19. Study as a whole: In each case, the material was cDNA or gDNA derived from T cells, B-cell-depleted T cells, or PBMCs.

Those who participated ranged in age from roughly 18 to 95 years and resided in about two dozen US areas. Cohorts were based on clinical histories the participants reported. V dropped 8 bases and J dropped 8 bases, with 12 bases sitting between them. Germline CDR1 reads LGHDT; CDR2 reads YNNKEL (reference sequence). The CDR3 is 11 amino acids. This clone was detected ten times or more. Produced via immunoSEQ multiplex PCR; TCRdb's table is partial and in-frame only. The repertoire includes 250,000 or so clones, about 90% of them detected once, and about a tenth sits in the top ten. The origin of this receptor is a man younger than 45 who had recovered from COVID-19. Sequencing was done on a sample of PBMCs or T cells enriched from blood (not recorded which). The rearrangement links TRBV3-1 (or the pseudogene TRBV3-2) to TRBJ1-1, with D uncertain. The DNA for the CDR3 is TGTGCCAGCGAGCGACGGGGAGAAGCTTTCTTT. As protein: CASERRGEAFF.